The TCR beta chain under discussion was sequenced for a study of blood T cell repertoires in COVID-19. Whole-study context: For recovered donors of Cohort 3, there were two negative PCRs, clearance, or symptom resolution. From the United States, Italy and Spain came samples of acute and convalescent COVID-19.

The V gene end was trimmed by 8 bases and the J gene end by 4 bases; junction bases not matched to a gene: 7. From germline, CDR1 is SEHNR and CDR2 FQNEAQ (reference sequence). The CDR3 consists of 14 residues. Cohort placement rested on clinical history that participants reported themselves. Clones were read by immunoSEQ multiplex PCR, and TCRdb kept only the in-frame ones, dropping some. The data contain around 360,000 clones, about 87% of them singletons. The source material was PBMCs or T cells enriched from blood (not recorded which). This chain joins TRBV7-9 and TRBJ2-1, with 8 bases matching TRBD2. The source is a man aged 35-49 years in a cohort exposed to, infected with or recovered from COVID-19 (not recorded which). The CDR3 nucleotides are TGTGCCAGCGGCCGACTAGCGTCTTACAATGAGCAGTTCTTC. Translated: CASGRLASYNEQFF.